Only one count was recorded for the clone carrying this T cell receptor beta chain. This specimen comes from a study of T cell responses to AZD1222 COVID-19 vaccine. After removal of 0 bases from V and 3 bases from J, the junction contained 5 bases not matched to a gene. The CDR3 has 16 amino acids. The V gene's germline CDR1 is MRHNA and CDR2 SNTAGT. Here immunoSEQ multiplex PCR was the method, and the copy in TCRdb shows in-frame clones only, minus some. Among about 100,000 clones, 80% to 90% were seen once, and the ten largest hold more than 15%. The chain joins TRBV6-4 to TRBJ2-3; 8 bases map to TRBD1. The clonotype originates from an adult in good health. The sample was peripheral blood, taken on day 0 of AZD1222 vaccination. CDR3 DNA sequence: TGTGCCAGCAGTGACTCGGCGACAGGGGTAACAGATACGCAGTATTTT. Its protein is CASSDSATGVTDTQYF.